The rows below give T cell receptor beta chains drawn from one sample of a study of Graves' ophthalmopathy and Graves' hyperthyroidism. MiXCR, applied by TCRdb to the multiplex PCR reads, yields one record per CDR3 protein. Of 360,000 or so distinct CDR3 sequences detected, about 18% appear once; the ten largest clones hold roughly 1.6%. Sequenced input: peripheral blood. Receptor source: a woman younger than 30 with Graves' ophthalmopathy. Each CDR3 is given with its conserved first and last residue. A D gene is named only where the DNA matches it firmly. Size is omitted from some rows. Given values are once, few, many or a class for expanded clones.

CDR3nt	CDR3aa	abundance	v_gene	d_gene	j_gene
TGTGCCAGCAGTGAAGCAATGGTAGGGGGCCTGGAGACCCAGTACTTC	CASSEAMVGGLETQYF	.	TRBV2	TRBD1	TRBJ2-5
TGTGCCAGCAGTGTCCAGGGGAGCGCGTCCGGGGAGCTGTTTTTT	CASSVQGSASGELFF	many	TRBV6-1	.	TRBJ2-2
TGCAGTGCTCGCCGACAGGGGAGCTCCTACGAGCAGTACTTC	CSARRQGSSYEQYF	many	TRBV20-1	TRBD1	TRBJ2-7
TGCAGCGTTGATGGCGGGAGGGCCGGGTCCTACGAGCAGTACTTC	CSVDGGRAGSYEQYF	many	TRBV29-1	TRBD2	TRBJ2-7
TGTGCCAGCAGCCAGCTCAAAGGTACTGAAGCTTTCTTT	CASSQLKGTEAFF	many	TRBV14	.	TRBJ1-1
TGTGCCAGCAGGACGAGCTGGGCCAAAAACATTCAGTACTTC	CASRTSWAKNIQYF	many	TRBV2	.	TRBJ2-4
TGTGCCAGCAGTCACGACAGGGACCAAGAGACCCAGTACTTC	CASSHDRDQETQYF	many	TRBV27	TRBD1	TRBJ2-5
TGTGCCTGGAAGAGAAGTGGAAACATTCAGTACTTC	CAWKRSGNIQYF	.	TRBV30	.	TRBJ2-4
TGTGCCAGCAGCTTAAGGCTAGCGGGTAGGAGCCAAGAGACCCAGTACTTC	CASSLRLAGRSQETQYF	many	TRBV11-1	TRBD2	TRBJ2-5
TGTTCCATCAGCGGGACAGGGTATGGTCGGCCCCAGCATTTT	CSISGTGYGRPQHF	.	TRBV7-2	TRBD1	TRBJ1-5
TGCAGTGCTAGACTCCGGGGTAGGAGCTCCTACGAGCAGTACTTC	CSARLRGRSSYEQYF	many	TRBV20-1	.	TRBJ2-7
TGTGCCAGCACCCCCCGGGACAGGCACTCCGCTGGCTACACCTTC	CASTPRDRHSAGYTF	many	TRBV28	TRBD1	TRBJ1-2
TGTGCCAGCAGCTTAGTACAGGGAGGCACACTGGATCAGCCCCAGCATTTT	CASSLVQGGTLDQPQHF	many	TRBV7-9	.	TRBJ1-5
TGTGCCAGCAGCATGGGGGGCCGTGGGTCCTCGCACTTC	CASSMGGRGSSHF	.	TRBV7-2	.	TRBJ2-4
TGTGCCAGCAGTTTACAGGGGGCTCGAACTGAAGCTTTCTTT	CASSLQGARTEAFF	many	TRBV12-3/TRBV12-4	TRBD1	TRBJ1-1
TGTGCCTGCAGTCCGGGAGCCGATAATTCACCCCTCCACTTT	CACSPGADNSPLHF	.	TRBV30	.	TRBJ1-6
TGTGCCAGCGGAGCGAGGGGGAATCAGCCCCAGCATTTT	CASGARGNQPQHF	many	TRBV7-2	.	TRBJ1-5
TGTGCCAGCAAGCCGGCGGGGGGAACCGGGGAGCTGTTTTTT	CASKPAGGTGELFF	many	TRBV27	TRBD2	TRBJ2-2
TGCAGTGCTAGTCCCAACAGGGGGCTGACGCAAGCCACTGAAGCTTTCTTT	CSASPNRGLTQATEAFF	many	TRBV20-1	TRBD1	TRBJ1-1
TGTGCCAGCAGTGAGTCCAGGGGGCTGGGGGAGACCCAGTACTTC	CASSESRGLGETQYF	many	TRBV25-1	TRBD1	TRBJ2-5
.	CASSILGRGDYGYTF	many	TRBV25-1	.	TRBJ1-2
TGTGCCAGCAGACGAGCCGGGACAGAAGTCTACGAGCAGTACTTC	CASRRAGTEVYEQYF	many	TRBV6-5	TRBD1	TRBJ2-7
TGTGCCAGCAGTTTATCGTGGCAGCATGGAAACACCATATATTTT	CASSLSWQHGNTIYF	many	TRBV27	.	TRBJ1-3
TGTGCCAGCAGTTTGCTGGGAGCCAGGCAAGCTTTCTTT	CASSLLGARQAFF	many	TRBV12-3/TRBV12-4	.	TRBJ1-1
TGTGCCAGCAGCCAAGGAACGCAGGGGAGAGTATATGGCTACACCTTC	CASSQGTQGRVYGYTF	many	TRBV4-2	.	TRBJ1-2
TGCAGTGCTAGGGGTTACGCCGGGGAGCTGTTTTTT	CSARGYAGELFF	many	TRBV20-1	.	TRBJ2-2
TGTGCCAGCAGACCCCCAGGTGGAAACACCATATATTTT	CASRPPGGNTIYF	.	TRBV28	.	TRBJ1-3